This T cell receptor (beta chain) is from a study of regulatory T cells in long-lasting Graves disease. The trim removed 7 bases at V and 4 bases at J, leaving 12 bases unmatched. The CDR3 runs to 16 residues. Germline V gene sequence: CDR1 MNHEY, CDR2 SMNVEV (reference sequence). This clonotype was seen ten or more times. In building TCR beta libraries, iRepertoire HTBI primers were used together with Arm-PCR of CDR3 regions. Per the authors' pipeline: Identified across the samples were around 62 TRBV segments and around 14 TRBJ segments. TCRdb re-called the multiplex PCR reads through MiXCR, storing one row per CDR3 protein. TCRdb assigned the V and J calls; the authors' analysis was not used. The sample has about 460,000 distinct CDR3 sequences; around a fifth are singletons. Time point defined: persistent/refractory GD, antithyroid drugs over 5 years with positive TRAb. PBMC RNA served as the TCR library source.

This receptor was taken from a female donor with Graves disease. Material: peripheral blood mononuclear cells (PBMCs), obtained when the disease was refractory, from a patient treated with antithyroid drugs. This chain links TRBV27 with TRBJ1-4, with TRBD1 identical over 7 bases. The CDR3 reads CASKFVDGTVNEKLFF. CDR3 coding DNA: TGTGCCAGCAAATTTGTTGATGGGACAGTTAATGAAAAACTGTTTTTT.